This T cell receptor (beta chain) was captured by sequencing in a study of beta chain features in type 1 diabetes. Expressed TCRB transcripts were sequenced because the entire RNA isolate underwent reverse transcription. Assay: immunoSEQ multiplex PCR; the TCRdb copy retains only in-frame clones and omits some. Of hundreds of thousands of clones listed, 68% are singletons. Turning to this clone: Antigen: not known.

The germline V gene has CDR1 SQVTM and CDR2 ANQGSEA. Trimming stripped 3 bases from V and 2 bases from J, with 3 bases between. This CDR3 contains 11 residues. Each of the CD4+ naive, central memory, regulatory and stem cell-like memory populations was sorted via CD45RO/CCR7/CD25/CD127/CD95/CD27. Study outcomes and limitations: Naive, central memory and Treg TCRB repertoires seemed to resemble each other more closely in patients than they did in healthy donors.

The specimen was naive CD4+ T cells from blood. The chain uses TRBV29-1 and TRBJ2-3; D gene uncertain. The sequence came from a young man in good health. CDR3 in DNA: TGCAGCGTTGATCACACAGATACGCAGTATTTT. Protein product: CSVDHTDTQYF.